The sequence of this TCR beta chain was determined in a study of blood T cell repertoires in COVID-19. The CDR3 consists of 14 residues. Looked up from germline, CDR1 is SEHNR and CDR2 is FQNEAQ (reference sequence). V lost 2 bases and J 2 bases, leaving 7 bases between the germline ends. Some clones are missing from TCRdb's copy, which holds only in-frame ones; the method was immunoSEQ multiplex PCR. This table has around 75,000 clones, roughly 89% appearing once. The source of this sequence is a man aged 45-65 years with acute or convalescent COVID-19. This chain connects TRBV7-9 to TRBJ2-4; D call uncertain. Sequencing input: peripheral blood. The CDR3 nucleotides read TGTGCCAGCAGCTTAACACAGTCCAAAAACATTCAGTACTTC. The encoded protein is CASSLTQSKNIQYF.